This T cell receptor (beta chain) was profiled in a study of T cells in Graves' hyperthyroidism and ophthalmopathy. Ten or more counts support this clonotype. The CDR3 regions of TCR beta were amplified from RNA transcripts. First-round RT-PCR of the TCR CDR3 relied on the HTBI primer set. Using its own MiXCR run on the multiplex PCR reads, TCRdb lists one record per CDR3 protein. The table shows 350,000 to 400,000 distinct CDR3 sequences, with about 15% occurring only once. The CDR3 consists of 16 residues. V trimming: 1 base; J trimming: 3 bases; junction bases outside the gene matches: 3. Sequenced material: blood. The chain recombines TRBV12-3 or TRBV12-4 with TRBJ1-4, with 9 bases identical to TRBD1. The sequence was collected from a woman in her sixties or seventies with Graves' hyperthyroidism. The CDR3 loop is CASSLGDRGSNEKLFF. In DNA form, the CDR3 reads TGTGCCAGCAGTTTAGGAGACAGGGGGTCTAATGAAAAACTGTTTTTT.